This TCR beta chain was recorded in a study of cytomegalovirus exposure and HLA in healthy donors. The ends lost 1 base at V and 4 bases at J; junction bases unmatched: 2. The CDR3 is made up of 14 amino acids. Germline V CDR1 and CDR2: MGHRA, YSYEKL. The study ran its PCR with 60 Vbeta and 13 Jbeta primers. TCRdb's table, derived via immunoSEQ multiplex PCR, lists solely in-frame clones and lacks some. The data show roughly 140,000 clones, roughly 82% seen once. This clone was detected only a few times. What it recognizes is unknown. The study, taken as a whole, reports: The majority of CMV-associated TCR beta chains were reported as apparently HLA-restricted in a later analysis.

The rearrangement joins TRBV4-1 to TRBJ1-1; TRBD1 matches at 8 bases. This receptor was taken from a young man in good health and CMV-seropositive. Sample: PBMCs. CDR3 amino acids: CASSQGTGLTEAFF. The CDR3 DNA is TGCGCCAGCAGCCAAGGGACAGGGCTCACTGAAGCTTTCTTT.